This T cell receptor (beta chain) was captured in a study of long-term antiretroviral therapy in people with HIV. The V gene lost 0 bases and the J gene lost 0 bases, with 8 bases spanning the gap. Germline CDR1 and CDR2: GTSNPN and SVGIG (reference sequence). The CDR3 loop spans 15 amino acids. The libraries were made with immunoSEQ v3.0 at survey level. Here immunoSEQ multiplex PCR was the method, and the copy in TCRdb shows in-frame clones only, minus some. The sample includes nearly 25,000 clones, 80% to 90% seen only once; the top ten take roughly 2.4%. The TCR sequence derives from a man aged 50 to 60 with HIV. The source material was unsorted PBMCs, sampled 3 years after starting antiretroviral therapy. This sequence joins TRBV30 and TRBJ1-4; D not certain. The CDR3 is CAWSVWASTNEKLFF. The CDR3 DNA reads as TGTGCCTGGAGTGTTTGGGCCTCAACTAATGAAAAACTGTTTTTT.